This is a list of T cell receptor beta chains from one sample in a study of cytomegalovirus exposure and HLA in healthy donors. TCRdb's copy holds only in-frame clones and misses some; the assay was immunoSEQ multiplex PCR. The sample holds about 140,000 clones; around 81% are singletons and the top ten take less than 3%. The sequenced material came from PBMCs. Every receptor here comes from a male donor in good health and CMV-seronegative. CDR3s include the opening cysteine and the closing phenylalanine or tryptophan. D genes are given only for firm matches. Size is stated for part of the rows, as once, few or many counts, or as a class when the clone is expanded.

V: TRBV19
D: .
J: TRBJ1-5
size: .
CDR3: CARDWTLQRGNQPQHF
DNA: TGTGCCCGCGATTGGACGCTTCAGAGGGGCAATCAGCCCCAGCATTTT

V: TRBV10-3
D: .
J: TRBJ2-7
size: .
CDR3: CAISPSIGYEQYF
DNA: TGTGCCATCAGCCCTAGTATCGGGTACGAGCAGTACTTC

V: TRBV6-4
D: TRBD1
J: TRBJ1-2
size: .
CDR3: CASSGTGGSYGYTF
DNA: TGTGCCAGCAGTGGGACAGGGGGCAGCTATGGCTACACCTTC

V: TRBV30
D: TRBD1
J: TRBJ1-3
size: .
CDR3: CAWTLRRTGGNTIYF
DNA: TGTGCCTGGACCCTCCGGCGGACAGGGGGAAACACCATATATTTT

V: TRBV27
D: TRBD2
J: TRBJ2-3
size: .
CDR3: CASSSLAGGDTQYF
DNA: TGTGCCAGCAGTTCGCTAGCGGGAGGTGATACGCAGTATTTT

V: TRBV7-9
D: .
J: TRBJ2-7
size: few
CDR3: CASSRSQGSYEQYF
DNA: TGTGCCAGCAGCCGAAGTCAGGGGTCCTACGAGCAGTACTTC

V: TRBV10-3
D: TRBD1
J: TRBJ1-1
size: .
CDR3: CAISRGQGNTEAFF
DNA: TGTGCCATCAGCCGTGGACAGGGGAACACTGAAGCTTTCTTT

V: TRBV27
D: .
J: TRBJ2-7
size: .
CDR3: CASSFRTETYEQYF
DNA: TGTGCCAGCAGTTTCAGGACAGAAACCTACGAGCAGTACTTC

V: TRBV6-1
D: .
J: TRBJ1-1
size: few
CDR3: CATPRGRHTEAFF
DNA: TGTGCCACCCCGCGGGGGCGTCACACTGAAGCTTTCTTT

V: TRBV10-3
D: .
J: TRBJ1-1
size: once
CDR3: CAISELANTEAFF
DNA: TGTGCCATCAGTGAGTTGGCAAACACTGAAGCTTTCTTT

V: TRBV5-6
D: .
J: TRBJ2-3
size: .
CDR3: CASSLVVDTQYF
DNA: TGTGCCAGCAGCTTGGTCGTAGATACGCAGTATTTT

V: TRBV5-5
D: TRBD1
J: TRBJ2-7
size: few
CDR3: CASSLVPGGSYEQYF
DNA: TGTGCCAGCAGCTTGGTTCCAGGGGGCTCCTACGAGCAGTACTTC

V: TRBV4-2
D: TRBD1
J: TRBJ2-6
size: .
CDR3: CASSQEFVGTGEAGANVLTF
DNA: TGTGCCAGCAGCCAAGAATTTGTCGGGACAGGGGAAGCCGGGGCCAACGTCCTGACTTTC

V: TRBV27
D: TRBD1
J: TRBJ2-2
size: once
CDR3: CASSPGTGANTGELFF
DNA: TGTGCCAGCAGTCCCGGGACAGGTGCGAACACCGGGGAGCTGTTTTTT

V: TRBV12-5
D: TRBD1
J: TRBJ1-5
size: few
CDR3: CASGGQGGNQPQHF
DNA: TGTGCTAGTGGGGGACAGGGGGGGAATCAGCCCCAGCATTTT

V: TRBV30
D: TRBD1
J: TRBJ2-1
size: few
CDR3: CAWGDSSYNEQFF
DNA: TGTGCCTGGGGGGACAGCTCCTACAATGAGCAGTTCTTC

V: TRBV10-3
D: TRBD2
J: TRBJ2-7
size: once
CDR3: CAIRGLAGGEQYF
DNA: TGTGCCATCAGAGGACTAGCGGGAGGAGAGCAGTACTTC

V: TRBV18
D: .
J: TRBJ1-1
size: .
CDR3: CASSLFDTEAFF
DNA: TGTGCCAGCTCACTTTTCGACACTGAAGCTTTCTTT

V: TRBV7-7
D: .
J: TRBJ1-1
size: few
CDR3: CASSHGLNTEAFF
DNA: TGTGCTAGCAGCCACGGGTTGAACACTGAAGCTTTCTTT

V: TRBV5-6
D: .
J: TRBJ1-1
size: .
CDR3: CASSLNPALGLTEAFF
DNA: TGTGCCAGCAGCCTGAACCCCGCTCTAGGTCTCACTGAAGCTTTCTTT

V: TRBV6-6
D: TRBD1
J: TRBJ1-2
size: .
CDR3: CASKQGFDYGYTF
DNA: TGTGCCAGCAAACAGGGGTTCGACTATGGCTACACCTTC

V: TRBV30
D: .
J: TRBJ1-5
size: once
CDR3: CAWSVLQGSNQPQHF
DNA: TGTGCCTGGAGTGTATTGCAGGGGAGCAATCAGCCCCAGCATTTT

V: TRBV11-2
D: .
J: TRBJ2-7
size: .
CDR3: CASSLGGPGTRIYEQYF
DNA: TGTGCCAGCAGCTTAGGGGGGCCCGGGACAAGGATCTACGAGCAGTACTTC

V: TRBV12-5
D: TRBD2
J: TRBJ2-3
size: .
CDR3: CASGLDPGLAGAGDTQYF
DNA: TGTGCTAGTGGTTTGGACCCGGGACTAGCGGGAGCTGGGGATACGCAGTATTTT

V: TRBV7-9
D: .
J: TRBJ1-2
size: .
CDR3: CASSLGSGGADYGYTF
DNA: TGTGCCAGCAGCTTAGGATCGGGGGGCGCAGACTATGGCTACACCTTC

V: TRBV10-3
D: TRBD1
J: TRBJ1-2
size: .
CDR3: CAIRGQEAPGGYTF
DNA: TGTGCCATCAGGGGACAGGAAGCCCCAGGAGGCTACACCTTC

V: TRBV5-1
D: TRBD1
J: TRBJ2-7
size: .
CDR3: CASSLSWDRTYEQYF
DNA: TGCGCCAGCAGCTTGAGTTGGGACAGAACCTACGAGCAGTACTTC

V: TRBV7-9
D: .
J: TRBJ2-2
size: .
CDR3: CSSSLVNSGELFF
DNA: TGTTCCAGCAGCTTAGTTAACAGCGGGGAGCTGTTTTTT

V: TRBV18
D: .
J: TRBJ2-7
size: once
CDR3: CASSLLRPPTGGLSYEQYF
DNA: TGTGCCAGCTCACTGCTAAGACCGCCAACCGGTGGGCTATCCTACGAGCAGTACTTC

V: TRBV27
D: .
J: TRBJ1-2
size: .
CDR3: CASKSNYGYTF
DNA: TGTGCCAGTAAATCTAACTATGGCTACACCTTC

V: TRBV19
D: TRBD1
J: TRBJ1-2
size: once
CDR3: CASARDRTYGYTF
DNA: TGTGCCAGCGCAAGGGACAGAACCTATGGCTACACCTTC